The 25 T cell receptor beta chains given below trace back to one sample, sequenced in a study of shared clonotypes between healthy human individuals. Clones were sequenced by immunoSEQ multiplex PCR, and TCRdb holds only the in-frame ones, with some missing. The repertoire includes around 1 million clones, around three quarters of them detected once, and about 1.5% sits in the top ten. The specimen sequenced was memory CD4+ T cells sorted from blood. Subset of the sample: CD45RA-negative fraction. Receptors were obtained from a young man in good health.

This clone was seen just once. The J gene is TRBJ1-6, the V gene TRBV10-3; D remains ambiguous. There are 14 residues in the CDR3. Germline CDR1 reads ENHRY; CDR2 reads SYGVKD. The V and J ends lost 0 bases and 9 bases respectively, with 9 bases between them. The CDR3 loop reads CAISESGGSSPLHF. CDR3 DNA sequence: TGTGCCATCAGTGAGTCGGGCGGATCTTCACCCCTCCACTTT.

This clone was observed once. This chain connects TRBV6-6 to TRBJ1-2; D gene unclear. The V end was cut by 5 bases, the J end by 0 bases, with 10 bases between. CDR1 is MNHNY and CDR2 is SVGAGI in the germline V gene (reference sequence). This CDR3 contains 14 residues. CDR3 loop: CASSPDGANYGYTF. DNA for the CDR3: TGTGCCAGCAGTCCTGACGGGGCTAACTATGGCTACACCTTC.

The V call is TRBV7-2, the J call TRBJ1-3; D is unresolved. Trimming took 2 bases from V and 0 from J, leaving 8 bases between them. CDR3 length equals 15 residues. Germline assignment: CDR1 SGHTA and CDR2 FQGNSA. The DNA of the CDR3 is TGTGCCAGCAGCTTACAGCCGGCCTCTGGAAACACCATATATTTT. It is translated as CASSLQPASGNTIYF. The variable domain in full, with the rest retrieved from reference TRBV7-2 and TRBJ1-3, is GAGVSQSPSNKVTEKGKDVELRCDPISGHTALYWYRQSLGQGLEFLIYFQGNSAPDKSGLPSDRFSAERTGGSVSTLTIQRTQQEDSAVYLCASSLQPASGNTIYFGEGSWLTVV.

The rearrangement links TRBV28 to TRBJ2-5; tentative D call: TRBD2 (6 bases). V lost 2 bases to trimming and J lost 3 bases, with 22 bases between them. CDR3 length: 18 amino acids. Germline lookup yields CDR1 MDHEN and CDR2 SYDVKM. The CDR3 region is CASSLSEGWRAGKETQYF. CDR3 DNA sequence: TGTGCCAGCAGTTTAAGTGAGGGTTGGAGGGCCGGGAAAGAGACCCAGTACTTC.

This chain connects TRBV4-1 to TRBJ2-2; D is uncertain. The CDR3 runs 13 residues. CDR1 is MGHRA, CDR2 YSYEKL, per germline. The germline V and J ends were trimmed by 5 bases and 5 bases, with 9 bases remaining between them. The CDR3 region is CASSSPGTGELFF. The CDR3, as DNA: TGCGCCAGCAGCTCACCTGGTACCGGGGAGCTGTTTTTT.

The gene calls are TRBV5-3 and TRBJ2-7; 8 nucleotides match TRBD2. TRBV5-3 is designated an ORF whose function remains uncertain. Unmatched junction bases numbered 11, after V lost 7 bases and J lost 2 bases. This CDR3 region has 15 residues. This chain's CDR3 is CARSYPGGGPYEQYF. The CDR3 DNA reads as TGTGCCAGATCTTACCCGGGAGGGGGTCCCTACGAGCAGTACTTC.

The chain joins TRBV6-5 to TRBJ1-5; no clear D gene. Germline-derived CDR1 and CDR2 are MNHEY and SVGAGI. Trimming cost V 0 bases and J 3 bases, with 6 bases left between them. The CDR3 sequence is 14 residues long. This CDR3 is CASSYSGINQPQHF. The CDR3 DNA reads as TGTGCCAGCAGTTACTCGGGTATCAATCAGCCCCAGCATTTT.

V and J are TRBV30 and TRBJ1-3; the D gene is possibly TRBD1 (5 bases). Trimming took off 2 bases at V and 4 bases at J, with 12 bases between the two ends. Germline CDR1 is GTSNPN and CDR2 is SVGIG (reference sequence). The CDR3 length is 14 residues. The CDR3 region is CAWSPRARGNTIYF. CDR3 bases: TGTGCCTGGAGTCCCAGGGCTAGAGGAAACACCATATATTTT.

The chain recombines TRBV29-1 with TRBJ2-7; tentatively, D is TRBD2 (5 bases). This CDR3 is 11 amino acids long. V gave up 0 bases and J gave up 11 bases, with 11 bases separating them. The germline CDR1 and CDR2 sequences are SQVTM and ANQGSEA. Here the CDR3 reads CSVEDRSGKYF. CDR3 DNA sequence: TGCAGCGTTGAAGATCGGTCGGGGAAGTACTTC.

This clone was observed once. The chain links TRBV18 to TRBJ1-1; 7 bases agree with TRBD1. The length of the CDR3 is 15 residues. Unmatched junction bases numbered 7, after V lost 5 bases and J lost 1 base. Germline CDR1 is KGHSH and CDR2 is LQKENI. This CDR3 is CASSSKAGGNTEAFF. CDR3 DNA sequence: TGTGCCAGCTCATCAAAAGCAGGGGGGAACACTGAAGCTTTCTTT.

The rearrangement uses TRBV6-6 and TRBJ2-7; 9 positions match TRBD1. The CDR3 is made up of 15 amino acids. Per germline, CDR1 MNHNY and CDR2 SVGAGI (reference sequence). Trimming cost V 2 bases and J 3 bases; bases outside gene matches: 5. The CDR3 protein is CASSYTPGQGYEQYF. The DNA of the CDR3 is TGTGCCAGCAGTTACACCCCGGGACAGGGCTACGAGCAGTACTTC.

This clone was observed a handful of times. The CDR3 region has the DNA TGCGCCAGCAGACCCGAGGACAGGGTCAACTCACCCCTCCACTTT. Translated: CASRPEDRVNSPLHF. The chain carries TRBV5-1 and TRBJ1-6, with 8 bases matching TRBD1. V trimming: 5 bases; J trimming: 10 bases; junction bases outside the gene matches: 11. The germline gives CDR1 SGHRS, CDR2 YFSETQ. There are 15 residues in the CDR3.

The gene calls are TRBV7-2 and TRBJ1-1, with D unclear. Between the trimmed V and J ends, which lost 5 bases and 5 bases, there was a span of 12 bases. This CDR3 has 13 amino acids. The germline gives CDR1 SGHTA, CDR2 FQGNSA. The CDR3 spells CASSPGSGTEAFF. In DNA, the CDR3 is TGTGCCAGCAGCCCGGGATCCGGGACTGAAGCTTTCTTT.

The chain has TRBV18 and TRBJ2-3; TRBD2 agrees at 12 bases. With V trimmed by 3 bases and J by 5 bases, 6 bases remained unmatched. CDR1 and CDR2 from the germline V gene are KGHSH and LQKENI. The CDR3 spans 16 residues. CDR3 amino acids: CASSPRLAGVLDTQYF. The CDR3 DNA reads as TGTGCCAGCTCACCGCGACTAGCGGGAGTCTTAGATACGCAGTATTTT.

CDR3 amino acids: CASSDRLSISGNTIYF. The CDR3, as DNA: TGTGCCAGCAGCGACAGACTGTCCATCTCTGGAAACACCATATATTTT. J is TRBJ1-3 and V is TRBV7-2, with D perhaps matching TRBD1 (5 bases). The CDR3 runs to 16 residues. V lost 5 bases, J lost 0 bases, and 14 bases lay in between. CDR1 is SGHTA and CDR2 is FQGNSA in the germline V gene. The variable domain in full, with the rest retrieved from reference TRBV7-2 and TRBJ1-3, is GAGVSQSPSNKVTEKGKDVELRCDPISGHTALYWYRQSLGQGLEFLIYFQGNSAPDKSGLPSDRFSAERTGGSVSTLTIQRTQQEDSAVYLCASSDRLSISGNTIYFGEGSWLTVV.

V and J are TRBV5-6 and TRBJ2-2; no clear D gene. V gave up 3 bases and J gave up 8 bases, with 8 bases separating them. Germline CDR1 SGHDT, CDR2 YYEEEE. The length of the CDR3 is 12 residues. The CDR3 DNA follows: TGTGCCAGCAGCTCTAACGTAGGGGAGCTGTTTTTT. Encoded protein: CASSSNVGELFF.

The chain uses TRBV11-2 and TRBJ1-3; D not resolved. The CDR3 runs 16 residues. Deletions cut 3 bases from V and 0 bases from J, with 12 bases between. The germline V gene has CDR1 SGHAT and CDR2 FQNNGV. This chain's CDR3 is CASSFASPSSGNTIYF. In DNA, the CDR3 is TGTGCCAGCAGCTTTGCCAGCCCCAGCTCTGGAAACACCATATATTTT.

J is TRBJ1-2 and V is TRBV9, with D tentatively TRBD1 (6 bases). Germline-derived CDR1 and CDR2 are SGDLS and YYNGEE. The V and J ends lost 3 bases and 1 base respectively, with 10 bases between them. This CDR3 comprises 14 residues. The CDR3 nucleotides are TGTGCCAGCAGCGGGACAGCTAATAACTATGGCTACACCTTC. Encoded protein: CASSGTANNYGYTF. The full variable domain, its missing parts supplied by reference TRBV9 and TRBJ1-2, is DSGVTQTPKHLITATGQRVTLRCSPRSGDLSVYWYQQSLDQGLQFLIQYYNGEERAKGNILERFSAQQFPDLHSELNLSSLELGDSALYFCASSGTANNYGYTFGSGTRLTVV.

On this clone: Additional DNA sequences in this sample encode the identical CDR3. J is TRBJ1-2 and V is TRBV10-3; 8 nucleotides match TRBD1. The length of the CDR3 is 12 residues. Germline V gene sequence: CDR1 ENHRY, CDR2 SYGVKD. The ends lost 4 bases at V and 5 bases at J; junction bases unmatched: 0. This CDR3 reads CAISGQGYGYTF. The DNA of the CDR3 is TGTGCCATCAGTGGACAGGGGTATGGCTACACCTTC.

V and J are TRBV5-1 and TRBJ2-2; tentative D call: TRBD1 (5 bases). Germline V lookup: CDR1 SGHRS, CDR2 YFSETQ. This CDR3 region has 15 residues. V was shortened by 2 bases and J by 0 bases, with 8 bases between the two germline ends. CDR3 amino acids: CASSFQGPNTGELFF. The CDR3 coding sequence is TGCGCCAGCAGCTTTCAGGGCCCGAACACCGGGGAGCTGTTTTTT. Supplemented by reference TRBV5-1 and TRBJ2-2, the full variable domain reads KAGVTQTPRYLIKTRGQQVTLSCSPISGHRSVSWYQQTPGQGLQFLFEYFSETQRNKGNFPGRFSGRQFSNSRSEMNVSTLELGDSALYLCASSFQGPNTGELFFGEGSRLTVL.

This clone was counted a single time. The same CDR3 also results from other DNA sequences found in this sample. The chain recombines TRBV27 with TRBJ2-5; TRBD1 agrees at 10 bases. CDR3 length equals 14 residues. Losses at the gene ends were 5 bases for V and 5 bases for J; bases not matched to a gene: 5. Germline V gene lookup returns CDR1 MNHEY and CDR2 SMNVEV (reference sequence). The DNA of the CDR3 is TGTGCCAGCAGTCGACAGGGGGCCTGGGAGACCCAGTACTTC. This sequence encodes CASSRQGAWETQYF.

This clone was seen a handful of times. The chain carries TRBV30 and TRBJ1-1; D remains unclear. V was shortened by 0 bases and J by 0 bases, with 14 bases between the two germline ends. This CDR3 spans 16 amino acids. CDR1 and CDR2 from the germline V gene are GTSNPN and SVGIG (reference sequence). The CDR3 loop is CAWSVSFRVMNTEAFF. DNA for the CDR3: TGTGCCTGGAGTGTAAGTTTTAGGGTAATGAACACTGAAGCTTTCTTT.

As regards this clone: This sample includes further DNA sequences coding for the same CDR3. The rearrangement uses TRBV2 and TRBJ2-3; D unclear. V lost 3 bases to trimming and J lost 3 bases, with 1 base between them. Germline V gene data show CDR1 as SNHLY and CDR2 as FYNNEI. The CDR3 is made up of 11 amino acids. The CDR3: CASSETDTQYF. The CDR3 bases are TGTGCCAGCAGTGAGACAGATACGCAGTATTTT.

The rearrangement joins TRBV7-3 to TRBJ2-1; 10 bases align to TRBD2. J lost 1 base, V lost 5 bases, and 14 bases had no gene match. CDR3 length: 19 amino acids. The germline V gene has CDR1 SGHTA and CDR2 FQGTGA. CDR3 sequence: CASSPDEERGGRSYNEQFF. Here the CDR3 DNA reads TGTGCCAGCAGCCCGGACGAGGAGCGGGGGGGCCGATCCTACAATGAGCAGTTCTTC.

CDR3 in amino acids: CASSYFGNTEAFF. CDR3 nucleotides: TGTGCCAGCAGTTATTTTGGGAACACTGAAGCTTTCTTT. The chain carries TRBV27 and TRBJ1-1; D gene ambiguous. CDR3 length: 13 residues. The V end lost 4 bases, the J end lost 1 base, and 7 bases lay between the germline ends. In germline, CDR1 is MNHEY, CDR2 SMNVEV (reference sequence).